This T cell receptor beta chain was sequenced in a study of T-cell reconstitution after alpha-beta-depleted transplantation in children. It was with unique molecular identifiers that the TCRbeta library was prepared. Each CDR3 protein is one row after TCRdb ran MiXCR on the PCR reads. Of approximately 420,000 distinct CDR3 sequences detected, about a tenth appear once; the ten largest clones hold roughly 6%. This CDR3 contains 15 residues. V was cut by 2 bases and J by 2 bases, with 10 bases left in between. CDR1 and CDR2 (germline): SEHNR, FQNEAQ (reference sequence). This clonotype was picked up many times.

The gene calls are TRBV7-9 and TRBJ2-4; no definite D call. The origin of this receptor is a human donor who donated a stem cell graft to a child with acute myeloid leukemia. The specimen comprised PBMCs from the stem cell graft donor, sampled from the stem cell graft. The CDR3 loop reads CASSLSSGTKNIQYF. Here the CDR3 DNA reads TGTGCCAGCAGCTTATCCTCTGGGACCAAAAACATTCAGTACTTC.